The 20 T cell receptor beta chains below come from one sample, sequenced in a study of blood T cell repertoires in COVID-19. Profiled with immunoSEQ multiplex PCR; TCRdb holds only in-frame clones, not every one. The repertoire holds approximately 190,000 clones, approximately 90% seen once, with approximately 6.1% in the top ten. Sequenced: peripheral blood. These receptors originate from an elderly man with acute or convalescent COVID-19.

A note on this clone: This specimen includes other DNA sequences encoding the same CDR3. This chain connects TRBV18 to TRBJ2-7; the D is unclear. The length of the CDR3 is 12 residues. The germline CDR1 and CDR2 sequences are KGHSH and LQKENI. V lost 3 bases, J lost 3 bases, and 6 bases lay in between. The CDR3 region is CASSPNNYEQYV. CDR3 nucleotide sequence: TGTGCCAGCTCACCGAACAACTACGAGCAGTACGTC.

There are a few counts of this clone. This chain links TRBV27 with TRBJ2-1; D call uncertain. The germline V gene has CDR1 MNHEY and CDR2 SMNVEV (reference sequence). The length of the CDR3 is 9 residues. V gave up 9 bases and J gave up 5 bases, with 2 bases separating them. The CDR3 nucleotides read TGTGCCAGTAACAATGAGCAGTTCTTC. Its translation: CASNNEQFF.

The V and J genes are TRBV6-6 and TRBJ1-1, with a possible D match to TRBD1 (5 bases). V was cut by 7 bases and J by 3 bases, with 15 bases left in between. This CDR3 contains 14 residues. CDR1 and CDR2 from the germline V gene are MNHNY and SVGAGI (reference sequence). CDR3 in DNA: TGTGCCAGCACGGTGGGCGGGGGGTACACTGAAGCTTTCTTT. Its protein product is CASTVGGGYTEAFF.

This clone has only one observation. This chain joins TRBV6-5 and TRBJ1-1; 7 bases fit TRBD1. Germline values: CDR1 MNHEY, CDR2 SVGAGI. The CDR3 totals 15 residues. J gave up 4 bases and V 2 bases, and 7 bases lay outside the gene matches. For the CDR3, the DNA is TGTGCCAGCAGTTACGCAGACTCAGGGGGCACTGAAGCTTTCTTT. Protein product: CASSYADSGGTEAFF.

The rearrangement joins TRBV28 to TRBJ1-4; a possible D gene is TRBD1 (5 bases). Germline V lookup: CDR1 MDHEN, CDR2 SYDVKM. Deletions cut 4 bases from V and 11 bases from J, with 17 bases between. The CDR3 is made up of 14 amino acids. DNA of the CDR3: TGTGCCAGCAGTTCGACAGTTATACCGAGGAAACTGTTTTTT. Translating it yields CASSSTVIPRKLFF. Based on the CDR3 plus reference TRBV28 and TRBJ1-4, the full variable domain is DVKVTQSSRYLVKRTGEKVFLECVQDMDHENMFWYRQDPGLGLRLIYFSYDVKMKEKGDIPEGYSVSREKKERFSLILESASTNQTSMYLCASSSTVIPRKLFFGSGTQLSVL.

The V gene is TRBV11-2, the J gene TRBJ2-7; possibly TRBD1 for D (5 bases). CDR1 and CDR2 from the germline V gene are SGHAT and FQNNGV. The CDR3 contains 13 residues. V was cut by 1 base and J by 2 bases, with 6 bases left in between. For the CDR3, the DNA is TGTGCCAGCAGCTTAGGACAGCCCTACGAGCAGTACGTC. This encodes CASSLGQPYEQYV.

The chain employs TRBV7-9 and TRBJ1-1; 7 nucleotides agree with TRBD1. Germline-derived CDR1 and CDR2 are SEHNR and FQNEAQ (reference sequence). V shed 2 bases and J 4 bases; nucleotides not matched to a gene: 7. There are 15 residues in the CDR3. The CDR3 protein is CASSLRQGVGTEAFF. CDR3 coding DNA: TGTGCCAGCAGCTTACGACAGGGAGTGGGCACTGAAGCTTTCTTT. The variable domain in full, with the rest retrieved from reference TRBV7-9 and TRBJ1-1, is DTGVSQNPRHKITKRGQNVTFRCDPISEHNRLYWYRQTLGQGPEFLTYFQNEAQLEKSRLLSDRFSAERPKGSFSTLEIQRTEQGDSAMYLCASSLRQGVGTEAFFGQGTRLTVV.

Remarks on this clone: A read error may account for a junction end that differs from germline. The rearrangement joins TRBV6-2 or TRBV6-3 to TRBJ2-1, with 8 nucleotides matching TRBD2. Germline values: CDR1 MNHEY, CDR2 SVGEGT. CDR3 length: 15 amino acids. Here the CDR3 reads CASSSGGAGDNEQFF. Here the CDR3 DNA reads TGTGCTAGCAGCTCCGGGGGGGCGGGCGACAATGAGCAGTTCTTC.

The V gene is TRBV12-3 or TRBV12-4, the J gene TRBJ1-1; D is ambiguous. This CDR3 contains 13 residues. Trimming shortened V by 6 bases and J by 0 bases, and 8 bases separated the two germline ends. DNA for the CDR3: TGTGCCAGCAGCCGAACATTGAACACTGAAGCTTTCTTT. Amino acids: CASSRTLNTEAFF.

The chain links TRBV19 to TRBJ1-5; no firm D call. Trimming left V 5 bases short and J 9 bases short, with 11 bases between. The CDR3 has 12 amino acids. Germline V CDR1 and CDR2: LNHDA, SQIVND (reference sequence). CDR3: CASSLREGPQHF. CDR3 coding DNA: TGTGCCAGTAGTTTAAGAGAGGGGCCCCAGCATTTT.

The V gene is TRBV29-1, the J gene TRBJ1-5; possible D gene TRBD1, 5 bases. Trimming took off 4 bases at V and 0 bases at J, with 7 bases between the two ends. The CDR3 totals 13 residues. Germline V gene data show CDR1 as SQVTM and CDR2 as ANQGSEA. CDR3 bases: TGCAGCGTTGGGACAAATAGCAATCAGCCCCAGCATTTT. Protein: CSVGTNSNQPQHF.

This rearrangement joins TRBV30 to TRBJ1-4; tentative D call: TRBD1 (5 bases). V gave up 2 bases and J gave up 8 bases, with 12 bases separating them. The germline V gene encodes CDR1 GTSNPN and CDR2 SVGIG (reference sequence). The CDR3 is 13 residues long. The CDR3 sequence is CAWSLQGREKLFF. The CDR3, as DNA: TGTGCCTGGAGTCTTCAGGGTAGGGAAAAACTGTTTTTT.

This chain joins TRBV7-6 and TRBJ2-1; weak D call: TRBD2 (5 bases). Germline assignment: CDR1 SGHVS and CDR2 FNYEAQ. The CDR3 covers 15 residues. Between the trimmed V and J ends, which lost 1 base and 1 base, there was a span of 8 bases. CDR3 protein: CASSLVDSSYNEQFF. The CDR3 DNA is TGTGCCAGCAGCTTAGTGGACTCGTCCTACAATGAGCAGTTCTTC.

This chain links TRBV7-2 with TRBJ1-2; D call uncertain. This CDR3 comprises 14 residues. Between the trimmed V and J ends, which lost 1 base and 4 bases, there was a span of 10 bases. CDR1 SGHTA and CDR2 FQGNSA come from the germline V gene. The DNA of the CDR3 is TGTGCCAGCAGCTTAGGGTACGAGGGCTATGGCTACACCTTC. Residues: CASSLGYEGYGYTF. Drawing the rest from reference TRBV7-2 and TRBJ1-2, the complete variable domain is GAGVSQSPSNKVTEKGKDVELRCDPISGHTALYWYRQSLGQGLEFLIYFQGNSAPDKSGLPSDRFSAERTGGSVSTLTIQRTQQEDSAVYLCASSLGYEGYGYTFGSGTRLTVV.

The chain links TRBV5-1 to TRBJ2-7; 7 bases match TRBD2. The CDR3 totals 13 residues. From germline, CDR1 is SGHRS and CDR2 YFSETQ. The ends lost 1 base at V and 5 bases at J; junction bases unmatched: 3. This CDR3 reads CASSLTSAHEQYF. The CDR3 DNA reads as TGCGCCAGCAGCTTGACTAGCGCCCACGAGCAGTACTTC.

The chain carries TRBV19 and TRBJ2-7; 8 bases are a match to TRBD2. Germline CDR1 and CDR2: LNHDA and SQIVND (reference sequence). The V segment lost 5 bases and the J segment 0 bases; nucleotides outside the gene matches: 6. The CDR3 totals 15 residues. The CDR3 loop is CASSPSGSPSYEQYF. Written as DNA, the CDR3 is TGTGCCAGTAGTCCCAGCGGGAGCCCCTCCTACGAGCAGTACTTC.

A few counts support this clone. The genes are TRBV11-2 and TRBJ1-4; D remains unclear. CDR3 size: 13 residues. Germline CDR1 reads SGHAT; CDR2 reads FQNNGV. V lost 5 bases and J lost 4, with 8 bases in between. DNA of the CDR3: TGTGCCAGCAGCGCGGATTTTAATGAAAAACTGTTTTTT. Amino acids: CASSADFNEKLFF.

The rearrangement links TRBV10-1 to TRBJ2-1, with 10 nucleotides matching TRBD1. Trimming removed 6 bases from V and 6 bases from J; junction bases left unmatched: 8. This CDR3 region has 15 residues. Germline V gives CDR1 WNHNN, CDR2 SYGVQD (reference sequence). In DNA, the CDR3 is TGCGCCAGCAGCACCGCTAGGACAGGGGGCAATGAGCAGTTCTTC. It codes for CASSTARTGGNEQFF.

There are a few counts of this clone. This rearrangement joins TRBV5-1 to TRBJ1-6; D gene uncertain. Germline lookup yields CDR1 SGHRS and CDR2 YFSETQ. CDR3 length: 15 amino acids. Trimming shortened V by 2 bases and J by 7 bases, and 13 bases separated the two germline ends. CDR3 nucleotides: TGCGCCAGCAGCTTTGGAGGGCAAGGGAATTCACCCCTCCACTTT. It translates to CASSFGGQGNSPLHF.

CDR3 loop: CASSPANRGPGELFF. The CDR3 DNA is TGTGCCAGCAGCCCCGCAAACAGGGGTCCCGGGGAGCTGTTTTTT. This chain connects TRBV7-2 to TRBJ2-2; 7 bases line up with TRBD1. Germline values: CDR1 SGHTA, CDR2 FQGNSA. The CDR3 has 15 amino acids. The V gene end was trimmed by 5 bases and the J gene end by 6 bases; junction bases not matched to a gene: 9.